Each of the 13 T cell receptor beta chains below was sequenced from the same sample in a study of T cell changes during pregnancy in multiple sclerosis. Profiling relied on immunoSEQ multiplex PCR, and the TCRdb table lists in-frame clones only, not all of them. This sample has fewer than 40,000 clones; more than 90% occur once, and the top ten carry 9.5% to 13%. The source was CD8+ T cells from peripheral blood mononuclear cells, collected after pregnancy. These receptors were obtained from a female donor with multiple sclerosis, enrolled in a pregnancy study.

This chain connects TRBV4-1 to TRBJ2-1; TRBD2 matches at 10 bases. V shed 2 bases and J 4 bases; nucleotides not matched to a gene: 5. CDR3 size: 16 residues. Germline CDR1 and CDR2: MGHRA and YSYEKL. The CDR3 sequence is CASSQTSGNLYNEQFF. CDR3 coding DNA: TGCGCCAGCAGCCAAACTAGCGGGAATCTTTACAATGAGCAGTTCTTC.

This clone has a single count. V usage is TRBV10-3 and J usage is TRBJ2-3, with D unresolved. The CDR3 totals 11 residues. The germline CDR1 and CDR2 sequences are ENHRY and SYGVKD. Trimming took 10 bases from V and 2 from J, leaving 7 bases between them. CDR3 coding DNA: TGTGCCACCCGGTTCACAGATACGCAGTATTTT. The encoded protein is CATRFTDTQYF.

The gene calls are TRBV30 and TRBJ1-4; D ambiguous. The CDR3 totals 16 residues. CDR1 is GTSNPN and CDR2 is SVGIG in the germline V gene (reference sequence). V gave up 5 bases and J gave up 0 bases, with 16 bases separating them. CDR3 residues: CAWGLGGPPTNEKLFF. The CDR3 nucleotides are TGTGCCTGGGGGCTTGGAGGTCCCCCAACTAATGAAAAACTGTTTTTT.

The rearrangement links TRBV5-4 to TRBJ2-2; D is uncertain. The germline V gene encodes CDR1 SGHNT and CDR2 YYREEE (reference sequence). This CDR3 has 12 residues. V was trimmed by 9 bases and J by 1 base, leaving 7 bases between them. The CDR3 DNA follows: TGTGCCATCACGGGGAACACCGGGGAGCTGTTTTTT. Its protein is CAITGNTGELFF.

The V call is TRBV7-8, the J call TRBJ2-1; 9 bases agree with TRBD2. Unmatched junction bases numbered 13, after V lost 1 base and J lost 9 bases. CDR1 is SGHVS and CDR2 is FQNEAQ in the germline V gene. The CDR3 runs to 17 residues. CDR3 in amino acids: CASSLVVVGLATSEQFF. Written as DNA, the CDR3 is TGTGCCAGCAGCTTAGTAGTGGTGGGACTAGCAACGAGTGAGCAGTTCTTC.

The chain has TRBV15 and TRBJ1-1, with D possibly TRBD1 on 5 matching bases. There are 13 residues in the CDR3. CDR1 is LNHNV, CDR2 YYDKDF, per germline (reference sequence). The ends were cut back, 0 bases at V and 4 bases at J, with 6 bases in the middle. The CDR3 coding sequence is TGTGCCACCAGCAGAGACAGGGCCACTGAAGCTTTCTTT. It specifies CATSRDRATEAFF.

The chain joins TRBV6-5 to TRBJ1-2; 9 bases agree with TRBD1. The CDR3 consists of 14 residues. Germline CDR1 and CDR2: MNHEY and SVGAGI. V was pared by 3 bases and J by 4 bases, with 3 bases of the junction left unmatched. The CDR3 bases are TGTGCCAGCAGTTATACAGGGGGCGCCTATGGCTACACCTTC. Translation: CASSYTGGAYGYTF.

J is TRBJ1-1 and V is TRBV27, with D possibly being TRBD1 (6 bases). The CDR3 consists of 15 residues. Trimming removed 4 bases at V and 9 bases at J, with 21 bases between. CDR1 and CDR2 from the germline V gene are MNHEY and SMNVEV (reference sequence). CDR3 DNA sequence: TGTGCCAGCAGTTCCCATCGTGGCCAGGGGCGAAAAGCTTTCTTT. Amino acid sequence: CASSSHRGQGRKAFF.

This chain connects TRBV2 to TRBJ2-5; TRBD1 matches at 9 bases. The CDR3 spans 17 residues. Trimming removed 5 bases from V and 5 bases from J; junction bases left unmatched: 15. In germline, CDR1 is SNHLY, CDR2 FYNNEI. CDR3 in DNA: TGTGCCAGCAGTACCGGGGACAGGGCGGAAAGAAGGGAGACCCAGTACTTC. Translation gives CASSTGDRAERRETQYF.

The chain has TRBV7-9 and TRBJ2-2; 7 nucleotides match TRBD1. Trimming at V came to 5 bases and at J to 8 bases, leaving 8 bases not matched to a gene. Germline CDR1 reads SEHNR; CDR2 reads FQNEAQ (reference sequence). The CDR3 is 14 residues long. CDR3 sequence: CASSLQGDLGELFF. The CDR3 bases are TGTGCCAGCAGCCTTCAGGGGGATTTGGGGGAGCTGTTTTTT.

The genes are TRBV6-1 and TRBJ1-5; 11 nucleotides agree with TRBD1. In germline, CDR1 is MNHNS, CDR2 SASEGT. The V and J ends lost 4 bases and 6 bases, in that order; junction bases with no gene match: 5. There are 15 residues in the CDR3. The chain's CDR3 is CASSGGQGASQPQHF. The CDR3 DNA follows: TGTGCCAGCAGTGGCGGACAGGGGGCTAGTCAGCCCCAGCATTTT.

The genes are TRBV2 and TRBJ1-2; no clear D gene. Germline CDR1 SNHLY, CDR2 FYNNEI. Trimming removed 8 bases at V and 9 bases at J, with 10 bases between. This CDR3 spans 10 amino acids. Here the CDR3 DNA reads TGTGCCAGCCCCGGTAAGAGCTACACCTTC. Protein sequence: CASPGKSYTF.

The V gene is TRBV19, the J gene TRBJ1-1; D uncertain. Germline CDR1 LNHDA, CDR2 SQIVND (reference sequence). V dropped 1 base and J dropped 1 base, with 7 bases sitting between them. The CDR3 loop spans 14 amino acids. CDR3 sequence reads: CASSIGPGNTEAFF. DNA for the CDR3: TGTGCCAGTAGTATAGGCCCGGGGAACACTGAAGCTTTCTTT.